One and the same sample provided the 28 T cell receptor beta chains below, sequenced in a study of identical twins. TCRdb reanalysed the 5' RACE reads using MiXCR and keeps one entry per CDR3 protein. This table holds around 680,000 distinct CDR3 sequences, more than 6.5% found once. The same data also contributed to another study, on yellow fever vaccine responses in identical twins.

Sequences were obtained from PBMCs. These receptors were obtained from a young woman in good health.

This clonotype was counted ten times or more. A read error may produce the germline difference seen at one junction end. The CDR3 loop reads CPAGVPETQYF. CDR3 DNA: TGTCCAGCGGGAGTTCCGGAGACCCAGTACTTC. The chain recombines TRBV20-1 with TRBJ2-5; TRBD2 agrees at 8 bases. This CDR3 has 11 residues. Looked up from germline, CDR1 is DFQATT and CDR2 is SNEGSKA (reference sequence).

The chain joins TRBV11-2 to TRBJ2-1; TRBD1 agrees at 8 bases. The CDR3 contains 14 residues. The germline gives CDR1 SGHAT, CDR2 FQNNGV. V lost 5 bases to trimming and J lost 8 bases; unmatched junction nucleotides: 8. Here the CDR3 reads CASSPRTGPHEQFF. As DNA, the CDR3 is TGTGCCAGCAGCCCGAGGACAGGGCCTCATGAGCAGTTCTTC.

This clonotype has just a few counts. The chain combines TRBV10-3 with TRBJ2-5; TRBD2 matches at 7 bases. This CDR3 contains 14 residues. V was pared by 10 bases and J by 3 bases, with 11 bases of the junction left unmatched. Germline-derived CDR1 and CDR2 are ENHRY and SYGVKD. The CDR3 is CATRPASGEETQYF. DNA of the CDR3: TGTGCCACCCGACCGGCTAGCGGAGAAGAGACCCAGTACTTC.

In its sample, this clonotype was seen many times. This rearrangement joins TRBV12-3 or TRBV12-4 to TRBJ2-5, with D perhaps matching TRBD1 or TRBD2 (5 bases each). V was clipped by 7 bases and J by 1 base, with 16 bases between them. CDR3 length equals 15 residues. In nucleotides, the CDR3 is TGTGCCAGCACTCTCCGAGGGGCAGTCCAAGAGACCCAGTACTTC. This sequence encodes CASTLRGAVQETQYF.

V is TRBV7-2 and J is TRBJ2-5; 9 nucleotides agree with TRBD1. V was clipped by 5 bases and J by 5 bases; unmatched bases: 6. Germline CDR1 is SGHTA and CDR2 is FQGNSA. There are 14 residues in the CDR3. The CDR3 here is CASSLGQGMETQYF. The CDR3 nucleotides read TGTGCCAGCAGCCTGGGACAGGGAATGGAGACCCAGTACTTC. The whole variable domain, filled in from reference TRBV7-2 and TRBJ2-5, reads GAGVSQSPSNKVTEKGKDVELRCDPISGHTALYWYRQSLGQGLEFLIYFQGNSAPDKSGLPSDRFSAERTGGSVSTLTIQRTQQEDSAVYLCASSLGQGMETQYFGPGTRLLVL.

The chain employs TRBV7-9 and TRBJ2-2; D may match TRBD1 or TRBD2 (6 bases each). With 10 bases removed from V and 6 bases from J, the gap between germline ends came to 24 bases. Germline lookup yields CDR1 SEHNR and CDR2 FQNEAQ (reference sequence). The length of the CDR3 is 16 residues. In DNA, the CDR3 is TGTGCCACACCGATATCGGGGGCCTGGGTGCCCGGGGAGCTGTTTTTT. Amino acid sequence: CATPISGAWVPGELFF.

This clonotype was picked up a small number of times. This chain connects TRBV5-1 to TRBJ2-3, with D possibly matching TRBD2 (6 bases). The germline V and J ends were trimmed by 8 bases and 5 bases, with 21 bases remaining between them. Germline values: CDR1 SGHRS, CDR2 YFSETQ. CDR3 length equals 15 residues. CDR3 residues: CASAVLAVKGDTQYF. CDR3 coding DNA: TGCGCCAGTGCTGTACTAGCAGTAAAGGGAGATACGCAGTATTTT.

This clonotype came up a few times. The chain couples TRBV15 to TRBJ2-1; D is perhaps TRBD2 (7 bases). Trimming removed 1 base from V and 4 bases from J, with 17 bases in between. This CDR3 has 17 amino acids. Germline-derived CDR1 and CDR2 are LNHNV and YYDKDF (reference sequence). The CDR3 here is CATSRVRGGALYNEQFF. The CDR3 coding sequence is TGTGCCACCAGCAGAGTGAGGGGGGGGGCATTATACAATGAGCAGTTCTTC.

This clonotype was counted between two and nine times. This chain links TRBV29-1 with TRBJ1-2; no reliable D call. CDR3 length: 13 amino acids. The V end lost 0 bases, the J end lost 8 bases, and 13 bases lay between the germline ends. Germline CDR1 is SQVTM and CDR2 is ANQGSEA. The CDR3 here is CSVEDSGSDGYTF. The DNA for the CDR3 is TGCAGCGTTGAAGATTCCGGGTCCGACGGCTACACCTTC.

V usage is TRBV25-1 and J usage is TRBJ2-3; 9 bases are a match to TRBD2. CDR3 length: 12 residues. V was clipped by 4 bases and J by 9 bases; unmatched bases: 2. Germline assignment: CDR1 MGHDK and CDR2 SYGVNS. In DNA form, the CDR3 reads TGTGCCAGCAGTGTCAGCGGGGGGACGCAGTATTTT. Protein product: CASSVSGGTQYF. The full variable domain, its missing parts supplied by reference TRBV25-1 and TRBJ2-3, is EADIYQTPRYLVIGTGKKITLECSQTMGHDKMYWYQQDPGMELHLIHYSYGVNSTEKGDLSSESTVSRIRTEHFPLTLESARPSHTSQYLCASSVSGGTQYFGPGTRLTVL.

This chain joins TRBV7-9 and TRBJ2-7; 9 nucleotides match TRBD1. The V gene end was trimmed by 5 bases and the J gene end by 2 bases; junction bases not matched to a gene: 4. CDR1 and CDR2 (germline): SEHNR, FQNEAQ (reference sequence). The CDR3 extends over 14 amino acids. The CDR3 spells CASSPQGAPYEQYF. In DNA form, the CDR3 reads TGTGCCAGCAGCCCACAGGGGGCCCCCTACGAGCAGTACTTC. Full variable domain (missing parts from reference TRBV7-9 and TRBJ2-7): DTGVSQNPRHKITKRGQNVTFRCDPISEHNRLYWYRQTLGQGPEFLTYFQNEAQLEKSRLLSDRFSAERPKGSFSTLEIQRTEQGDSAMYLCASSPQGAPYEQYFGPGTRLTVT.

This chain uses TRBV7-6 with TRBJ2-5, with no clear D. The ends were cut back, 2 bases at V and 4 bases at J, with 8 bases in the middle. Germline assignment: CDR1 SGHVS and CDR2 FNYEAQ. The CDR3 is 13 residues long. This chain's CDR3 is CASSLISGETQYF. For the CDR3, the DNA is TGTGCCAGCAGCTTAATCTCGGGAGAGACCCAGTACTTC.

In its sample, this clonotype was seen a few times. The CDR3 reads CASSVDASGNTYEQYF. CDR3 in DNA: TGTGCCAGCAGCGTAGATGCTAGCGGGAACACCTACGAGCAGTACTTC. The chain links TRBV9 to TRBJ2-7; 9 positions match TRBD2. Unmatched junction bases numbered 6, after V lost 0 bases and J lost 2 bases. Germline V gene data show CDR1 as SGDLS and CDR2 as YYNGEE. The CDR3 spans 16 residues.

This chain uses TRBV6-5 with TRBJ2-7, with 8 bases that match TRBD2. V lost 4 bases to trimming and J lost 6 bases; unmatched junction nucleotides: 8. CDR1 MNHEY and CDR2 SVGAGI come from the germline V gene. CDR3 length: 14 residues. The CDR3 DNA follows: TGTGCCAGCAGTTTCGGGGGACTAGTTGTCGAGCAGTACTTC. Residues: CASSFGGLVVEQYF.

This clonotype was seen many times. This chain links TRBV24-1 with TRBJ2-2; D remains unclear. Trimming removed 4 bases at V and 1 base at J, with 6 bases between. The CDR3 extends over 14 amino acids. Germline V gives CDR1 KGHDR, CDR2 SFDVKD. Here the CDR3 DNA reads TGTGCCACCAGTGACTACAGGAACACCGGGGAGCTGTTTTTT. Its protein product is CATSDYRNTGELFF.

This clonotype was counted a few times. The V and J genes are TRBV3-1 and TRBJ2-3; 8 positions agree with TRBD2. Germline-derived CDR1 and CDR2 are LGHDT and YNNKEL (reference sequence). With V trimmed by 3 bases and J by 11 bases, 4 bases remained unmatched. This CDR3 contains 12 residues. The CDR3 loop is CASSQIAGRQYF. The CDR3 DNA reads as TGTGCCAGCAGCCAGATAGCGGGGAGGCAGTATTTT.

This clonotype was found many times. The rearrangement joins TRBV4-3 to TRBJ2-7; no definite D call. The CDR3 is 15 residues long. V lost 0 bases to trimming and J lost 4 bases, with 13 bases between them. Germline-derived CDR1 and CDR2 are LGHNA and YSLEER. The chain's CDR3 is CASSQDLDLGYEQYF. In DNA form, the CDR3 reads TGCGCCAGCAGCCAAGATCTTGATTTGGGTTACGAGCAGTACTTC.

DNA for the CDR3: TGTGCCAGCAGCGTCGGGCGGACCACAGATACGCAGTATTTT. This codes for CASSVGRTTDTQYF. This sequence joins TRBV11-2 and TRBJ2-3, with D hard to call. Between the trimmed V and J ends, which lost 5 bases and 2 bases, there was a span of 11 bases. The CDR3 spans 14 residues. The germline CDR1 and CDR2 sequences are SGHAT and FQNNGV.

This chain connects TRBV18 to TRBJ2-1, with 8 bases identical to TRBD1. The CDR3 is 16 amino acids. After removal of 4 bases from V and 3 bases from J, the junction contained 8 bases not matched to a gene. Germline CDR1 KGHSH, CDR2 LQKENI. CDR3 DNA: TGTGCCAGCTCACGTACGACAGGGGTCGGCTACAATGAGCAGTTCTTC. Translating gives CASSRTTGVGYNEQFF.

The chain is built from TRBV7-2 and TRBJ2-1; D is unclear. This CDR3 is 14 amino acids long. The V gene lost 5 bases and the J gene lost 4 bases, with 12 bases spanning the gap. CDR1 is SGHTA, CDR2 FQGNSA, per germline. CDR3 in DNA: TGTGCCAGCAGCCAGTTTATCGAATACAATGAGCAGTTCTTC. This encodes CASSQFIEYNEQFF.

The DNA of the CDR3 is TGTACCATCAGTTTGGGTTTTAAGCGGGGAGTCCCCGGAGAGACCCAGTACTTC. This codes for CTISLGFKRGVPGETQYF. The rearrangement links TRBV12-3 or TRBV12-4 to TRBJ2-5, with 7 bases lining up with TRBD2. The CDR3 is made up of 18 amino acids.

This clonotype was observed at least ten times. V is TRBV7-9 and J is TRBJ2-1; TRBD2 might be the D (5 bases). Germline V gives CDR1 SEHNR, CDR2 FQNEAQ (reference sequence). Trimming pared 8 bases from V and 0 bases from J, leaving 11 bases between. The CDR3 runs to 14 residues. CDR3 residues: CASGGLLSYNEQFF. The CDR3 DNA reads as TGTGCCAGCGGCGGGTTACTCTCCTACAATGAGCAGTTCTTC. Filled out from reference TRBV7-9 and TRBJ2-1, the complete variable domain reads DTGVSQNPRHKITKRGQNVTFRCDPISEHNRLYWYRQTLGQGPEFLTYFQNEAQLEKSRLLSDRFSAERPKGSFSTLEIQRTEQGDSAMYLCASGGLLSYNEQFFGPGTRLTVL.

This clonotype was counted a few times. The chain is built from TRBV30 and TRBJ2-1; 8 bases align to TRBD1. The length of the CDR3 is 15 residues. CDR1 and CDR2 (germline): GTSNPN, SVGIG (reference sequence). With V trimmed by 3 bases and J by 4 bases, 8 bases remained unmatched. This CDR3 is CAWRDDRGLYNEQFF. The CDR3 nucleotides read TGTGCCTGGAGGGATGACAGGGGCCTTTACAATGAGCAGTTCTTC. The complete variable domain, with remaining parts taken from reference TRBV30 and TRBJ2-1, reads SQTIHQWPATLVQPVGSPLSLECTVEGTSNPNLYWYRQAAGRGLQLLFYSVGIGQISSEVPQNLSASRPQDRQFILSSKKLLLSDSGFYLCAWRDDRGLYNEQFFGPGTRLTVL.

This clonotype appeared many times. The chain employs TRBV21-1 and TRBJ2-4; the D segment call TRBD1 is taken from the table without a DNA check. TRBV21-1 constitutes a pseudogene. The length of the CDR3 is 15 residues. CDR3 bases: TGTGCCAGCAGCAAAGGGAAGGGGGAGAAAAACATTCAGTACTTC. This sequence encodes CASSKGKGEKNIQYF.

The chain combines TRBV18 with TRBJ1-2, with D perhaps TRBD1 (5 bases). The germline gives CDR1 KGHSH, CDR2 LQKENI. Trimming took 3 bases from V and 4 from J, leaving 12 bases between them. This CDR3 comprises 14 residues. DNA of the CDR3: TGTGCCAGCTCACCCCTGCAGGGTTCCTATGGCTACACCTTC. Translation: CASSPLQGSYGYTF.

As concerns this clonotype: One end of the junction is discordant with germline, which a read error may explain. The CDR3 spells CASSRGQTSNQPQHF. In DNA form, the CDR3 reads TGTGCCAGCAGCCGGGGACAGACTAGCAATCAGCCCCAGCATTTC. The chain is built from TRBV5-6 and TRBJ1-5, with 7 bases fitting TRBD1. The CDR3 extends over 15 amino acids. The V gene's germline CDR1 is SGHDT and CDR2 YYEEEE.

This clonotype was found a few times. The gene calls are TRBV7-3 and TRBJ1-4, with D possibly TRBD1 on 6 matching bases. Looked up from germline, CDR1 is SGHTA and CDR2 is FQGTGA. With 1 base removed from V and 14 bases from J, the gap between germline ends came to 11 bases. CDR3 size: 12 residues. The CDR3 region has the DNA TGTGCCAGCAGCTTAATGGGGGACATTCTGTTTTTT. Its translation: CASSLMGDILFF.

The chain couples TRBV12-3 or TRBV12-4 to TRBJ2-7; 8 bases are a match to TRBD1. The J segment lost 6 bases and the V segment lost 5 bases, leaving 9 bases of the junction unmatched. The CDR3 is made up of 14 amino acids. This chain's CDR3 is CASSPWTGQSEQYF. The CDR3 bases are TGTGCCAGCAGTCCCTGGACAGGGCAAAGCGAGCAGTACTTC.